This T cell receptor beta chain stems from a study of siplizumab effects on memory and regulatory T cells. Study-level points and caveats: The authors mapped only a minor fraction of alloreactive clones to unstimulated subsets. In the presence of siplizumab, alloreactive sequences traceable to unstimulated CD4+ memory cells were significantly reduced. Naive versus memory phenotype went unassigned for roughly 75-97% of proliferating CD4+ or CD8+ clones.

About this clone itself: Its specificity is unknown.

An approximately 6-day coculture at 37°C was performed with the mixed lymphocyte reaction cells. The assay was immunoSEQ multiplex PCR, and TCRdb's table has in-frame clones only and misses some. This sample carries 11,000 to 15,000 clones, around 49% of them seen once, and the ten largest clones take roughly 9.5%. V lost 1 base to trimming and J lost 6 bases, with 4 bases between them. CDR3 length equals 11 residues. Germline CDR1 and CDR2: SGHNT and YENEEA. This sequence originates from a human donor in good health; the cells came from an allogeneic mixed lymphocyte reaction. Sequences were obtained from CFSE-low (dividing) CD4+ T cells sorted from an allogeneic mixed lymphocyte reaction. V gene TRBV11-3 combines with J gene TRBJ2-7; no clear D. CDR3: CASSLASEQYF. CDR3 sequence (DNA): TGTGCCAGCAGCTTAGCTAGCGAGCAGTACTTC.